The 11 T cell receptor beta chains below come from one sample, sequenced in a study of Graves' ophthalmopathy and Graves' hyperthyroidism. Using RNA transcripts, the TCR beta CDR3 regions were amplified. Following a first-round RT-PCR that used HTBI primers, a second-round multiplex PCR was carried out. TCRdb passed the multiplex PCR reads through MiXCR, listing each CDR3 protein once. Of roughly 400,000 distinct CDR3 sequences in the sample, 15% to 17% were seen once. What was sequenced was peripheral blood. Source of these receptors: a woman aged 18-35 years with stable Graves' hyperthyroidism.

CDR3 region: CASSQGGQVAEAFF. The CDR3 bases are TGTGCCAGCAGCCAAGGGGGGCAGGTCGCTGAAGCTTTCTTT. V is TRBV3-1 and J is TRBJ1-1, with TRBD1 as a possible D gene (6 bases). Germline V gene data show CDR1 as LGHDT and CDR2 as YNNKEL (reference sequence). The V and J ends lost 1 base and 6 bases respectively, with 12 bases between them. This CDR3 is 14 amino acids long.

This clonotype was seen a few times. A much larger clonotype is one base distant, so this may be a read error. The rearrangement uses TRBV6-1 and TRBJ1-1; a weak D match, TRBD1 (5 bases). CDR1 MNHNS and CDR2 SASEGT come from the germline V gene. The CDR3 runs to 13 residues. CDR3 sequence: CASSEGGSTEACF. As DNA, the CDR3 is TGTGCCAGCAGTGAAGGGGGGAGCACTGAAGCTTGCTTT.

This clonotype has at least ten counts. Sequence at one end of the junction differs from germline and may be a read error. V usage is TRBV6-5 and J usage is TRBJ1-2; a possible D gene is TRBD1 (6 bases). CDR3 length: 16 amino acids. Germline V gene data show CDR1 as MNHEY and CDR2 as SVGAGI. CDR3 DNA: TGTGCCAGCAATTACTGGACGGAGGGGGGTAACTATGGCTACACCTTC. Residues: CASNYWTEGGNYGYTF.

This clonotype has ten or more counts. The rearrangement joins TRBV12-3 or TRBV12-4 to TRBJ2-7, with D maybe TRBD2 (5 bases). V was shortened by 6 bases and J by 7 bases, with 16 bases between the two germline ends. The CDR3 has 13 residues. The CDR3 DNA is TGTGCCAGCAGCTTCGTGGCACGGGGTGAGCAGTACTTC. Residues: CASSFVARGEQYF.

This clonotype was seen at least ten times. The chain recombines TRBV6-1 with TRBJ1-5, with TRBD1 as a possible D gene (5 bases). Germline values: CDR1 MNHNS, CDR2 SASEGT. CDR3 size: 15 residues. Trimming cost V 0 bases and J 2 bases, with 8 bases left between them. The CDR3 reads CASSEAGVGNQPQHF. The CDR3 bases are TGTGCCAGCAGTGAAGCGGGGGTCGGCAATCAGCCCCAGCATTTT.

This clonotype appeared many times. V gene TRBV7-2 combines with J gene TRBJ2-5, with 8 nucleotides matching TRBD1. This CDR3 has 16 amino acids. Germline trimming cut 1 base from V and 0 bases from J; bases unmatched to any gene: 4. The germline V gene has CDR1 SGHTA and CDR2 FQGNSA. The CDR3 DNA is TGTGCCAGCAGCTTAGGGACAGGGTGGGACCAAGAGACCCAGTACTTC. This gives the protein CASSLGTGWDQETQYF. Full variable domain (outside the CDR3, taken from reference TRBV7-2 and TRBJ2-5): GAGVSQSPSNKVTEKGKDVELRCDPISGHTALYWYRQSLGQGLEFLIYFQGNSAPDKSGLPSDRFSAERTGGSVSTLTIQRTQQEDSAVYLCASSLGTGWDQETQYFGPGTRLLVL.

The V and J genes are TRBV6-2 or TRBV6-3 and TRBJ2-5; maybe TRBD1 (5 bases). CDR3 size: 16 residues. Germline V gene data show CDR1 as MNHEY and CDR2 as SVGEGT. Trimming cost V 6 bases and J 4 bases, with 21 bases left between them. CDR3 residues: CASRQRTTVVGETQYF. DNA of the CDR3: TGTGCCAGCAGACAACGTACGACAGTGGTCGGAGAGACCCAGTACTTC.

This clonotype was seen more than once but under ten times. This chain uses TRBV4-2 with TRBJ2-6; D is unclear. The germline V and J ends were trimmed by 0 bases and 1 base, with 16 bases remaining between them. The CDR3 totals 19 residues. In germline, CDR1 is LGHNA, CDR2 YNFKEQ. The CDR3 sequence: CASSQEVGSFGSGANVLTF. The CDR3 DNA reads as TGTGCCAGCAGCCAAGAGGTGGGGTCGTTTGGGTCTGGGGCCAACGTCCTGACTTTC.

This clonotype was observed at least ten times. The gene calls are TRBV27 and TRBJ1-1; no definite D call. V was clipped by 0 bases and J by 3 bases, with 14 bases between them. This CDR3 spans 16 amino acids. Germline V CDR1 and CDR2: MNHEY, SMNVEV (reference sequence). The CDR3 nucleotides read TGTGCCAGCAGTTTATCGTTTAGGCGGCTCGACACTGAAGCTTTCTTT. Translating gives CASSLSFRRLDTEAFF.

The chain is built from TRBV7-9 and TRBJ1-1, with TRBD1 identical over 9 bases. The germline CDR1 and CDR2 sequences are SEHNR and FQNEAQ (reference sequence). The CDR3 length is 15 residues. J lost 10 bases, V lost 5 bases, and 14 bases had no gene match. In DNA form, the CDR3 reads TGTGCCAGCAGCCGTGGACAGGGGATGGGGTTTGGAGCTTTCTTT. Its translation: CASSRGQGMGFGAFF.

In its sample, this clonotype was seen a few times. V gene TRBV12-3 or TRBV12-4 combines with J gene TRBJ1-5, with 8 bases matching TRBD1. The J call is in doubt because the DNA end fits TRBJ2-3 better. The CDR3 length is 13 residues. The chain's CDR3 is CASSSQGAQPQYF. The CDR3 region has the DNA TGTGCCAGCAGTTCCCAGGGGGCTCAGCCCCAGTATTTT.